This T cell receptor beta chain stems from a study of T cells of healthy individuals. The CDR3 extends over 17 amino acids. V lost 8 bases and J 0 bases, leaving 21 bases between the germline ends. Germline-derived CDR1 and CDR2 are SNHLY and FYNNEI. In this sample, this clonotype turned up many times. MiXCR, run by TCRdb on the 5' RACE reads, gives a single entry per CDR3 protein. Among about 100,000 distinct CDR3 sequences, under 20% were seen once, and the ten largest hold around 6.4%. This sequence originates from a human donor in good health. The chain carries TRBV2 and TRBJ2-3; D assignment may be TRBD1 or TRBD2 (5 bases each). CDR3 protein: CASAEGPGRASTDTQYF. CDR3 coding DNA: TGTGCCAGCGCTGAGGGGCCGGGGCGGGCTAGCACAGATACGCAGTATTTT.